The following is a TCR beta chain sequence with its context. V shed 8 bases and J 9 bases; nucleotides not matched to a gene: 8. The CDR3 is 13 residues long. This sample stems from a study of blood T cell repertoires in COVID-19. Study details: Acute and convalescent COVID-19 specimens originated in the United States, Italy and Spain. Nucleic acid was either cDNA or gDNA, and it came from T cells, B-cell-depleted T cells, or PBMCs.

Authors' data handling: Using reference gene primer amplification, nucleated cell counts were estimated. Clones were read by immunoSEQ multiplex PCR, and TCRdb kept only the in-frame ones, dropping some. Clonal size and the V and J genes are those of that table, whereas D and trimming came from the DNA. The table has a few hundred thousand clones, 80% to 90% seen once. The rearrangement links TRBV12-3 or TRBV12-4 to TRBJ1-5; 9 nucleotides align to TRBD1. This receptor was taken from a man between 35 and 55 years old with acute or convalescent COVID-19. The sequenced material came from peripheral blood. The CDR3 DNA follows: TGTGCCAGCTCTGACAGGGGGTACATGCCCCAGCATTTT. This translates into CASSDRGYMPQHF.